This TCR beta chain was captured by sequencing in a study of cytomegalovirus exposure and HLA in healthy donors. Study at large: It was reported in a later analysis that the same platform had been used for the roughly 110 validation repertoires as for the approximately 670 first-cohort repertoires.

This table comes from immunoSEQ multiplex PCR, and its TCRdb copy is limited to in-frame clones, with some not included. The table records roughly 250,000 clones, 85% to 90% of them present only once. For this clone: What it recognizes is unknown.

Study-wide results and caveats: Confirmation in vitro established that three CMV-associated chains were specific for CMV antigens. Some TCR beta chains (roughly 150 of them) were listed as cytomegalovirus-associated.

The CDR3 contains 18 residues. V was cut by 0 bases and J by 1 base, with 14 bases left in between. Germline CDR1 SGHRS, CDR2 YFSETQ. The approximately 130-subject validation cohort, separate from the approximately 630-subject first cohort, included the donors. What was sequenced was PBMCs. The TCR was taken from a woman aged 18-35 years in good health and CMV-seronegative. The J gene is TRBJ1-6, the V gene TRBV5-1, with D possibly TRBD1 on 6 matching bases. CDR3 region: CASSLGTAYRSYNSPLHF. For the CDR3, the DNA is TGCGCCAGCAGCTTGGGGACAGCCTACAGGTCCTATAATTCACCCCTCCACTTT.